This T cell receptor beta chain was sequenced in a study of a mutant IDH1 vaccine in newly diagnosed glioma. Study summary: Treated individuals were roughly 62% male and about 38% female, averaging roughly 40 years of age. Standard pretreatment was either radiotherapy, temozolomide, or, for most, radiochemotherapy with temozolomide.

The time point: baseline, week 1 (first vaccination visit). Described treatment: pre-vaccination baseline after standard-of-care therapy. Some clones are missing from TCRdb's copy, which holds only in-frame ones; the method was immunoSEQ multiplex PCR. Of approximately 70,000 clones listed, approximately 79% are singletons. V lost 8 bases and J lost 8, with 9 bases in between. CDR3 length: 10 residues. Germline CDR1 MNHNS, CDR2 SASEGT. The receptor's source is a man between 45 and 60 years old with glioma. This sample comprised PBMCs, obtained from a glioma patient treated with radiotherapy, temozolomide or both. The chain joins TRBV6-1 to TRBJ1-2; D possibly corresponds to TRBD1 (5 bases). CDR3 bases: TGTGCCAGCCTCAGGGTCGGCTACACCTTC. Translation gives CASLRVGYTF.